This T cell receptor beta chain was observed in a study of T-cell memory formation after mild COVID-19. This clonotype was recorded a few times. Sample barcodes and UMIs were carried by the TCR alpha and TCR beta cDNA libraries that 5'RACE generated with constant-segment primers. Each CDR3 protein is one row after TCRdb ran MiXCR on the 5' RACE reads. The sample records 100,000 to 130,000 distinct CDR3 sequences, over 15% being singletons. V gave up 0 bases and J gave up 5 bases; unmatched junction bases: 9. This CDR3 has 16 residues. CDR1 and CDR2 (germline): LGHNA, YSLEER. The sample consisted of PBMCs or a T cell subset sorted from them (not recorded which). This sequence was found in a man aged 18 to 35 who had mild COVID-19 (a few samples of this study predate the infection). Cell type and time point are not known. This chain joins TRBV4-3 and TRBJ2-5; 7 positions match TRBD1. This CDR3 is CASSQDILGGRETQYF. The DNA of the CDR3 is TGCGCCAGCAGCCAAGATATCTTAGGGGGCCGGGAGACCCAGTACTTC.